The clone carrying this T cell receptor beta chain was counted a few times. No antigen is known for it. Isolation of CD4+ naive, central memory, regulatory and stem cell-like memory cells was achieved by sorting via CD45RO/CCR7/CD25/CD127/CD95/CD27. The CDR3 runs 14 residues. V lost 7 bases and J 2 bases, leaving 15 bases between the germline ends. Expressed TCRB transcripts got sequenced, as all isolated RNA was reverse transcribed. Sequenced by immunoSEQ multiplex PCR; TCRdb stores in-frame clones only, minus some. This sample has 810,000 or so clones, with 15% to 20% found just once. The data were obtained in a study of beta chain features in type 1 diabetes. Study as a whole: Cell yields, age and gender were similar between patients and healthy donors. Study-wide findings and caveats: Using cDNA template may skew counts toward highly expressing activated cells.

This clonotype was sampled from a woman between 18 and 30 years old in good health. Sequencing input: naive CD4+ T cells from blood. V gene TRBV23-1 combines with J gene TRBJ2-7; tentative D call: TRBD1 (6 bases). TRBV23-1 is identified as an open reading frame with a role that is uncertain. The DNA for the CDR3 is TGCGCCAGCACCCCCGGACAGCTTCCCTACGAGCAGTACTTC. Protein sequence: CASTPGQLPYEQYF.